The next 32 T cell receptor beta chains were all read from a single sample in a study of CD8 T cells in ankylosing spondylitis. TCRdb used MiXCR to reprocess the 5' RACE reads, holding one entry per CDR3 protein. The sample holds 340,000 or so distinct CDR3 sequences, 14% to 15% seen once. Sequenced: blood, either unsorted or a sorted T cell fraction (not recorded which). The receptor set was obtained from a male donor with ankylosing spondylitis or in good health (not recorded which).

The table lists this clonotype with many counts. The V gene is TRBV12-3 or TRBV12-4, the J gene TRBJ1-5; no clear D gene. The V end was cut by 7 bases, the J end by 3 bases, with 7 bases between. The CDR3 runs 12 residues. CDR3 loop: CASKEANQPQHF. In DNA form, the CDR3 reads TGTGCCAGCAAGGAGGCCAATCAGCCCCAGCATTTT.

The chain joins TRBV5-1 to TRBJ2-7; 7 nucleotides line up with TRBD1. The ends lost 4 bases at V and 0 bases at J; junction bases unmatched: 1. CDR1 SGHRS and CDR2 YFSETQ come from the germline V gene. CDR3 length equals 13 residues. The chain's CDR3 is CASSGDSSYEQYF. The DNA of the CDR3 is TGCGCCAGCAGCGGGGACAGCTCCTACGAGCAGTACTTC. Variable domain in full (rest from reference TRBV5-1 and TRBJ2-7): KAGVTQTPRYLIKTRGQQVTLSCSPISGHRSVSWYQQTPGQGLQFLFEYFSETQRNKGNFPGRFSGRQFSNSRSEMNVSTLELGDSALYLCASSGDSSYEQYFGPGTRLTVT.

CDR3 region: CASSPDSPMEQYF. The CDR3 DNA reads as TGTGCCAGCTCACCGGACAGCCCTATGGAGCAGTACTTC. The V gene is TRBV18, the J gene TRBJ2-7; weak D call: TRBD1 (6 bases). There are 13 residues in the CDR3. CDR1 and CDR2 from the germline V gene are KGHSH and LQKENI. V lost 3 bases, J lost 7 bases, and 13 bases lay in between.

The J gene is TRBJ2-7, the V gene TRBV11-2; perhaps D is TRBD1 or TRBD2 (6 bases each). The germline CDR1 and CDR2 sequences are SGHAT and FQNNGV. Trimming took 1 base from V and 5 from J, leaving 18 bases between them. This CDR3 has 16 amino acids. CDR3 in amino acids: CASSLAGADWDHEQYF. CDR3 bases: TGTGCCAGCAGCTTAGCGGGGGCTGACTGGGACCACGAGCAGTACTTC.

At least ten counts were recorded for this clonotype. The rearrangement uses TRBV18 and TRBJ2-7; TRBD1 agrees at 8 bases. The CDR3 covers 12 residues. V lost 2 bases and J lost 7; bases outside the gene matches: 1. Looked up from germline, CDR1 is KGHSH and CDR2 is LQKENI. Written as DNA, the CDR3 is TGTGCCAGCTCACCAGGACAGGGTGAGCAGTACTTC. It specifies CASSPGQGEQYF.

The sample holds a few counts of this clonotype. The chain is built from TRBV11-2 and TRBJ1-3; no clear D. In germline, CDR1 is SGHAT, CDR2 FQNNGV. CDR3 length: 15 residues. V was shortened by 5 bases and J by 4 bases, with 15 bases between the two germline ends. The CDR3 DNA sequence: TGTGCCAGCAGCCCAGGCGTCTTTTTGGGAAACACCATATATTTT. It specifies CASSPGVFLGNTIYF.

This clonotype has a handful of counts. The V and J genes are TRBV25-1 and TRBJ2-1; no definite D call. This CDR3 region has 13 residues. Per germline, CDR1 MGHDK and CDR2 SYGVNS. The V gene lost 2 bases and the J gene lost 5 bases, with 7 bases spanning the gap. The CDR3 spells CASSEILNNEQFF. The CDR3 nucleotides read TGTGCCAGCAGTGAAATACTTAACAATGAGCAGTTCTTC.

This clonotype was recorded a few times. The rearrangement joins TRBV10-3 to TRBJ1-5; no firm D call. The V end lost 3 bases, the J end lost 7 bases, and 10 bases lay between the germline ends. This CDR3 has 13 amino acids. Germline V gene data show CDR1 as ENHRY and CDR2 as SYGVKD. CDR3 protein: CAISDPGGQPQHF. The DNA for the CDR3 is TGTGCCATCAGTGATCCGGGCGGCCAGCCCCAGCATTTT.

This clonotype was counted between two and nine times. The chain joins TRBV9 to TRBJ2-4; 7 bases fit TRBD1. Looked up from germline, CDR1 is SGDLS and CDR2 is YYNGEE. J gave up 9 bases and V 0 bases, and 12 bases lay outside the gene matches. The CDR3 runs 16 residues. DNA for the CDR3: TGTGCCAGCAGCGTAGGGACAGGTAGGGAAGGGGCCATTCAGTACTTC. Translated: CASSVGTGREGAIQYF.

This chain links TRBV10-3 with TRBJ2-7; no clear D. V was cut by 8 bases and J by 7 bases, with 12 bases left in between. The CDR3 totals 11 residues. Germline V gene data show CDR1 as ENHRY and CDR2 as SYGVKD. This CDR3 reads CAIRTSEEQYF. Here the CDR3 DNA reads TGTGCCATCCGGACCAGCGAGGAGCAGTACTTC.

The rearrangement links TRBV4-2 to TRBJ1-2; 11 bases fit TRBD1. V gave up 10 bases and J gave up 5 bases; unmatched junction bases: 12. The germline V gene encodes CDR1 LGHNA and CDR2 YNFKEQ. The CDR3 consists of 15 residues. The CDR3 loop is CAMAAGTGGEYGYTF. As DNA, the CDR3 is TGTGCCATGGCCGCCGGGACAGGGGGAGAGTATGGCTACACCTTC.

This clonotype was observed a few times. The rearrangement links TRBV12-3 or TRBV12-4 to TRBJ2-7; TRBD2 might be the D (5 bases). Trimming removed 2 bases at V and 4 bases at J, with 9 bases between. This CDR3 has 13 amino acids. Written as DNA, the CDR3 is TGTGCCAGCAGTTTATGGACTTCATACGAGCAGTACTTC. Translating it yields CASSLWTSYEQYF.

This chain connects TRBV20-1 to TRBJ2-3; the D gene could be TRBD1 or TRBD2 (5 bases each). Germline loops: CDR1 DFQATT, CDR2 SNEGSKA (reference sequence). There are 14 residues in the CDR3. Between the trimmed V and J ends, which lost 6 bases and 2 bases, there was a span of 15 bases. CDR3 sequence: CSAQAGAITDTQYF. The DNA of the CDR3 is TGCAGTGCCCAGGCCGGGGCTATCACAGATACGCAGTATTTT.

This rearrangement joins TRBV6-1 to TRBJ2-3, with D hard to call. The ends were cut back, 8 bases at V and 4 bases at J, with 25 bases in the middle. Germline CDR1 and CDR2: MNHNS and SASEGT. CDR3 length: 17 amino acids. The CDR3 bases are TGTGCCAGCGCGCGAAAGGGCTTCGTGCTGCGCGCAGATACGCAGTATTTT. Its protein product is CASARKGFVLRADTQYF.

This clonotype was detected a few times. The chain couples TRBV4-2 to TRBJ2-2; possible D gene TRBD2, 5 bases. CDR1 and CDR2 from the germline V gene are LGHNA and YNFKEQ. The V end was cut by 1 base, the J end by 6 bases, with 9 bases between. The CDR3 totals 14 residues. This chain's CDR3 is CASSQAGRAGELFF. CDR3 nucleotide sequence: TGTGCCAGCAGCCAAGCGGGGAGAGCCGGGGAGCTGTTTTTT.

This clonotype has a handful of counts. The chain has TRBV7-9 and TRBJ1-4; TRBD1 matches 7 bases. The germline V gene encodes CDR1 SEHNR and CDR2 FQNEAQ (reference sequence). After removal of 6 bases from V and 7 bases from J, the junction contained 8 bases not matched to a gene. The CDR3 runs 14 residues. The CDR3 sequence: CASSATGSVEKLFF. The CDR3 DNA is TGTGCCAGCAGTGCGACAGGGAGCGTTGAAAAACTGTTTTTT. Full variable domain (rest looked up from reference TRBV7-9 and TRBJ1-4): DTGVSQNPRHKITKRGQNVTFRCDPISEHNRLYWYRQTLGQGPEFLTYFQNEAQLEKSRLLSDRFSAERPKGSFSTLEIQRTEQGDSAMYLCASSATGSVEKLFFGSGTQLSVL.

J is TRBJ2-7 and V is TRBV20-1, with 7 bases lining up with TRBD1. Per germline, CDR1 DFQATT and CDR2 SNEGSKA (reference sequence). Losses at the gene ends were 2 bases for V and 6 bases for J; bases not matched to a gene: 7. This CDR3 spans 13 amino acids. CDR3 nucleotide sequence: TGCAGTGCTAGATCGGGGACAGTCCCCGAGCAGTACTTC. Protein sequence: CSARSGTVPEQYF.

Only a few counts were recorded for this clonotype. This chain connects TRBV5-1 to TRBJ1-1; 12 bases are a match to TRBD1. V lost 4 bases to trimming and J lost 5 bases; unmatched junction nucleotides: 12. There are 17 residues in the CDR3. The germline gives CDR1 SGHRS, CDR2 YFSETQ. Here the CDR3 reads CASSRDGTGGQGTEAFF. DNA of the CDR3: TGCGCCAGCAGCCGCGACGGGACAGGGGGCCAGGGAACTGAAGCTTTCTTT. The full variable domain, completed using reference TRBV5-1 and TRBJ1-1, is KAGVTQTPRYLIKTRGQQVTLSCSPISGHRSVSWYQQTPGQGLQFLFEYFSETQRNKGNFPGRFSGRQFSNSRSEMNVSTLELGDSALYLCASSRDGTGGQGTEAFFGQGTRLTVV.

This clonotype was seen only a few times. This chain links TRBV6-1 with TRBJ2-3; D unclear. This CDR3 region has 14 residues. Germline CDR1 is MNHNS and CDR2 is SASEGT. V lost 6 bases to trimming and J lost 6 bases, with 16 bases between them. The CDR3 region is CASRPVGPGDTQYF. The DNA of the CDR3 is TGTGCCAGCAGGCCAGTCGGACCCGGGGATACGCAGTATTTT.

This clonotype was counted many times. J is TRBJ2-1 and V is TRBV14; TRBD2 matches 7 bases. CDR3 length: 14 amino acids. Trimming removed 5 bases from V and 1 base from J; junction bases left unmatched: 2. Germline assignment: CDR1 SGHDN and CDR2 FVKESK. Here the CDR3 reads CASSLGLSYNEQFF. CDR3 bases: TGTGCCAGCAGCTTGGGACTATCCTACAATGAGCAGTTCTTC.

In this sample, this clonotype turned up a few times. V gene TRBV20-1 combines with J gene TRBJ2-3, with D perhaps TRBD1 (6 bases). The CDR3 covers 14 residues. Trimming cost V 2 bases and J 2 bases, with 11 bases left between them. Germline V gene sequence: CDR1 DFQATT, CDR2 SNEGSKA (reference sequence). The CDR3 sequence: CSARLDRATDTQYF. CDR3 bases: TGCAGTGCTAGACTGGACAGAGCCACAGATACGCAGTATTTT.

On this clonotype: At one boundary the junction diverges from the germline segment, which might be a read error. This chain links TRBV7-8 with TRBJ1-1; perhaps TRBD1 as D (5 bases). This CDR3 is built from 12 residues. Germline V gives CDR1 SGHVS, CDR2 FQNEAQ. The CDR3 loop reads CASSIERGRINF. CDR3 in DNA: TGTGCCAGCAGCATCGAGAGGGGACGCATTAACTTT. Looking up the rest from reference TRBV7-8 and TRBJ1-1 gives the full variable domain: GAGVSQSPRYKVAKRGQDVALRCDPISGHVSLFWYQQALGQGPEFLTYFQNEAQLDKSGLPSDRFFAERPEGSVSTLKIQRTQQEDSAVYLCASSIERGRINFGQGTRLTVV.

This clonotype was observed a few times. V usage is TRBV12-3 or TRBV12-4 and J usage is TRBJ1-1, with 8 bases aligning to TRBD1. This CDR3 has 12 residues. Germline trimming cut 7 bases from V and 9 bases from J; bases unmatched to any gene: 7. The chain's CDR3 is CASTTGGVKAFF. The CDR3, as DNA: TGTGCCAGCACCACAGGGGGGGTGAAAGCTTTCTTT.

This clonotype was observed many times. This chain uses TRBV4-1 with TRBJ1-4; 7 nucleotides agree with TRBD1. CDR1 MGHRA and CDR2 YSYEKL come from the germline V gene. Losses at the gene ends were 0 bases for V and 8 bases for J; bases not matched to a gene: 3. The CDR3 is 14 amino acids. In DNA form, the CDR3 reads TGCGCCAGCAGCCAAGACAGGGGGGGCGAAAAACTGTTTTTT. Translation gives CASSQDRGGEKLFF.

This clonotype has just a few counts. The V and J genes are TRBV4-1 and TRBJ2-1, with a tentative D call TRBD2 (5 bases). The CDR3 has 18 amino acids. Germline values: CDR1 MGHRA, CDR2 YSYEKL. V was cut by 2 bases and J by 0 bases, with 17 bases left in between. The CDR3, as DNA: TGCGCCAGCAGCCAAAGCGGACTTGATTTATACTCCTACAATGAGCAGTTCTTC. As protein: CASSQSGLDLYSYNEQFF.

In this sample, this clonotype turned up a few times. The chain employs TRBV3-1 and TRBJ1-2; weak D call: TRBD1 (6 bases). V lost 3 bases, J lost 8 bases, and 19 bases lay in between. The germline gives CDR1 LGHDT, CDR2 YNNKEL (reference sequence). This CDR3 is built from 15 residues. In DNA form, the CDR3 reads TGTGCCAGCAGCCAGCCTTCCGAGGGGGGTAGCGGCTACACCTTC. This encodes CASSQPSEGGSGYTF.

J is TRBJ2-7 and V is TRBV6-1, with 7 bases matching TRBD2. With 6 bases clipped from V and 3 bases from J, the junction kept 8 bases outside the gene matches. CDR1 and CDR2 (germline): MNHNS, SASEGT. This CDR3 region has 14 residues. The CDR3 reads CASRGGDRGYEQYF. CDR3 nucleotide sequence: TGTGCCAGCAGGGGGGGGGACCGCGGCTACGAGCAGTACTTC.

This clonotype was found a few times. The chain recombines TRBV5-1 with TRBJ1-2, with D tentatively TRBD1 (5 bases). The CDR3 length is 15 residues. CDR1 and CDR2 (germline): SGHRS, YFSETQ. V dropped 4 bases and J dropped 0 bases, with 13 bases sitting between them. The chain's CDR3 is CASSLLGETNYGYTF. CDR3 nucleotides: TGCGCCAGCAGCCTCCTGGGGGAGACTAACTATGGCTACACCTTC.

The table lists this clonotype with a few counts. The chain carries TRBV5-1 and TRBJ2-7, with D hard to call. The ends were cut back, 1 base at V and 3 bases at J, with 26 bases in the middle. The CDR3 consists of 19 residues. Germline-derived CDR1 and CDR2 are SGHRS and YFSETQ. This chain's CDR3 is CASSLPETRSGRLLYEQYF. Here the CDR3 DNA reads TGCGCCAGCAGCTTGCCCGAGACACGCTCGGGCCGCCTACTCTACGAGCAGTACTTC.

A few counts support this clonotype. The chain combines TRBV6-1 with TRBJ2-6; 7 nucleotides align to TRBD1. The CDR3 loop spans 16 amino acids. Germline CDR1 and CDR2: MNHNS and SASEGT. Trimming took 8 bases from V and 7 from J; bases not matched to a gene: 14. The CDR3 region is CASEEGGQNIANVLTF. The CDR3 nucleotides read TGTGCCAGCGAGGAAGGGGGACAGAACATCGCCAACGTCCTGACTTTC.

The chain couples TRBV20-1 to TRBJ2-7; 7 bases map to TRBD1. The CDR3 loop spans 13 amino acids. Germline-derived CDR1 and CDR2 are DFQATT and SNEGSKA (reference sequence). V lost 4 bases to trimming and J lost 2 bases; unmatched junction nucleotides: 5. CDR3 sequence: CSATGDSTYEQYF. CDR3 nucleotide sequence: TGCAGTGCTACCGGGGACAGCACCTACGAGCAGTACTTC.

CDR3 in DNA: TGTGCCAGCAGTGACTCCACGGGACTAGAGGGAGCAAGGTTCTTC. Translating gives CASSDSTGLEGARFF. The J gene is TRBJ2-1, the V gene TRBV6-4; 8 bases map to TRBD2. Germline-derived CDR1 and CDR2 are MRHNA and SNTAGT. The CDR3 extends over 15 amino acids. V gave up 0 bases and J gave up 15 bases; unmatched junction bases: 13.